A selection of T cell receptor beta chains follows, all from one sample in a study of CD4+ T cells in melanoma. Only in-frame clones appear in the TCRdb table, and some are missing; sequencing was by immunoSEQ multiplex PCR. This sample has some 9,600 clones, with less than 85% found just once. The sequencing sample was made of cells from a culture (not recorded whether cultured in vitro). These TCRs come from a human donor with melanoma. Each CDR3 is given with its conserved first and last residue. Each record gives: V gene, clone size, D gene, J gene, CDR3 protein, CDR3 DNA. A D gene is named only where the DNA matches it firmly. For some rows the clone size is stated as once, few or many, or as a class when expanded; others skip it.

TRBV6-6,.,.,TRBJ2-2,CASSTPDTGELFF,TGTGCCAGTTCAACTCCGGACACCGGGGAGCTGTTTTTT
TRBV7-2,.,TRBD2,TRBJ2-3,CASSPFHEGGADTQYF,TGTGCCAGCAGCCCCTTCCACGAGGGAGGGGCAGATACGCAGTATTTT
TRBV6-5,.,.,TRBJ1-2,CASSLRERYGYTF,TGTGCCAGCTCTCTTCGTGAGCGCTATGGCTACACCTTC
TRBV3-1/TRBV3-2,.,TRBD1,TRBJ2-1,CASSQTGARWIEQFF,TGTGCCAGCAGCCAAACAGGGGCCCGCTGGATTGAGCAGTTCTTC
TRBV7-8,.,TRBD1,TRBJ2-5,CASSTRDSQETQYF,TGTGCCAGCAGCACTCGGGACAGCCAAGAGACCCAGTACTTC
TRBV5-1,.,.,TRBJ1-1,CASSLSNRRSEAFF,TGCGCCAGCAGCTTGAGTAATCGGCGGTCTGAAGCTTTCTTT
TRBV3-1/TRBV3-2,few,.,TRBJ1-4,CASRINEKLFF,TGTGCCAGCAGAATTAATGAAAAACTGTTTTTT
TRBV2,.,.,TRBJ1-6,CASTRSNNSPLHF,TGTGCCAGCACGCGCAGTAATAATTCACCCCTCCACTTT
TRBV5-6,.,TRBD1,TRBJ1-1,CASRRTGGANTEAFF,TGTGCCAGCAGAAGAACAGGGGGCGCGAACACTGAAGCTTTCTTT
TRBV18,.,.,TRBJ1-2,CASSPIGNNYGYTF,TGTGCCAGCTCACCGATCGGGAATAACTATGGCTACACCTTC
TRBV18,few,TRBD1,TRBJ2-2,CASSPQPGQGAGELFF,TGTGCCAGCTCACCACAGCCGGGACAGGGGGCCGGGGAGCTGTTTTTT
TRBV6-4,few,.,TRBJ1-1,CASSSNWNTEAFF,TGTGCCAGCAGTTCTAATTGGAACACTGAAGCTTTCTTT
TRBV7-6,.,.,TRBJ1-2,CASSLVATGGGYTF,TGTGCCAGCAGCTTAGTAGCAACGGGGGGAGGCTACACCTTC
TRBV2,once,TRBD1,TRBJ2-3,CASSRRDSSTDTQYF,TGTGCCAGCAGCCGCCGGGACAGCAGCACAGATACGCAGTATTTT
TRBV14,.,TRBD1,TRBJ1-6,CASSHSIGRTGGNSPLHF,TGTGCCAGCAGTCACTCTATCGGTCGGACAGGCGGCAATTCACCCCTCCACTTT
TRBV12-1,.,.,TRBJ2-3,CASSEPGLAGGLRDTQYF,TGTGCCAGCAGCGAGCCGGGACTAGCGGGGGGGCTAAGAGATACGCAGTATTTT
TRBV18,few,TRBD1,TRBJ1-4,CASSPQRDRGNEKLFF,TGTGCCAGCTCACCCCAACGGGACAGGGGAAACGAAAAACTGTTTTTT
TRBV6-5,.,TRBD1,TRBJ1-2,CASRGTGQSNYGYTF,TGTGCCAGCAGGGGGACAGGGCAATCTAACTATGGCTACACCTTC
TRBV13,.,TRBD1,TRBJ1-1,CASSYGTGNEAFF,TGTGCCAGCAGCTACGGGACAGGGAATGAAGCTTTCTTT
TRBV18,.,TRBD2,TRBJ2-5,CASSPTGLAGSGEETQYF,TGTGCCAGCTCACCAACGGGACTAGCGGGCTCCGGGGAAGAGACCCAGTACTTC
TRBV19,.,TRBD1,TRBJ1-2,CASRHPGQGESYGYTF,TGTGCCAGTAGGCATCCGGGACAGGGAGAAAGCTATGGCTACACCTTC
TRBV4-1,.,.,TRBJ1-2,CASSHPWGAGTFYGYTF,TGCGCCAGCAGCCACCCCTGGGGGGCAGGGACTTTCTATGGCTACACCTTC
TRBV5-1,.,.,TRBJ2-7,CASSLRGNYEQYF,TGCGCCAGCAGCCTGCGCGGAAACTACGAGCAGTACTTC
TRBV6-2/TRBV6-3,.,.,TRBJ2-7,CASSYSIGGGEQYF,TGTGCCAGCAGTTACTCGATAGGAGGGGGCGAGCAGTACTTC
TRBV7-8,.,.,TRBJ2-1,CASSPPLRLGGYNEQFF,TGTGCCAGCAGCCCCCCCCTCCGACTAGGGGGCTACAATGAGCAGTTCTTC
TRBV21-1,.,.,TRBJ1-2,CASSKVKGGGYTF,TGTGCCAGCAGCAAAGTTAAGGGAGGTGGCTACACCTTC
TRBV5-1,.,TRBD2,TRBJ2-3,CASSLVSGGGDTQYF,TGCGCCAGCAGCTTGGTCTCCGGGGGAGGGGATACGCAGTATTTT
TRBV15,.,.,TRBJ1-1,CATSRWGRNTEAFF,TGTGCCACCAGCAGATGGGGCAGGAACACTGAAGCTTTCTTT
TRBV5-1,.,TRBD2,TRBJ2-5,CASSFGLAGQQETQYF,TGCGCCAGCAGCTTTGGATTAGCGGGGCAGCAAGAGACCCAGTACTTC
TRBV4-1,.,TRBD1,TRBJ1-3,CASSLGGQAVLNTIYF,TGCGCCAGCAGCCTCGGGGGACAGGCGGTTTTAAACACCATATATTTT
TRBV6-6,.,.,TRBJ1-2,CASRRDADGYTF,TGTGCCAGCAGAAGGGACGCCGATGGCTACACCTTC
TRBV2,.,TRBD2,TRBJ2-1,CASSEASGGADEQFF,TGTGCCAGCAGTGAAGCTAGCGGGGGGGCCGATGAGCAGTTCTTC
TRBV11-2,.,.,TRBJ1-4,CASSPWGDPSKLFF,TGTGCCAGCAGTCCGTGGGGGGATCCGTCTAAACTGTTTTTT
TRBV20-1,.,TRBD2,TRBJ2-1,CSASRTSVEQFF,TGCAGTGCTAGTAGGACTAGCGTCGAGCAGTTCTTC
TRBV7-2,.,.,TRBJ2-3,CASSLAGTTDTQYF,TGTGCCAGCAGCTTAGCGGGGACCACAGATACGCAGTATTTT
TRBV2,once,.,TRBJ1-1,CATSGGLLNTEAFF,TGTGCCACCTCCGGGGGACTTCTTAACACTGAAGCTTTCTTT
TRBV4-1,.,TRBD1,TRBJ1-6,CASSQTADRGRESPLHF,TGCGCCAGCAGCCAAACAGCGGACAGGGGGCGAGAATCACCCCTCCACTTT
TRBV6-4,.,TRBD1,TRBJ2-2,CASRGQSTGELFF,TGTGCCAGCAGGGGACAGTCCACCGGGGAGCTGTTTTTT
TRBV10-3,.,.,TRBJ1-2,CAIFQPANYGYTF,TGTGCCATCTTTCAACCAGCTAACTATGGCTACACCTTC
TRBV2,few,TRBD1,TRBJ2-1,CASTALATGEFNEQFF,TGTGCCAGCACTGCGTTGGCCACAGGGGAATTCAATGAGCAGTTCTTC
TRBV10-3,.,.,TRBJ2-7,CASMGAEYEQYF,TGTGCCTCGATGGGGGCCGAGTACGAGCAGTACTTC
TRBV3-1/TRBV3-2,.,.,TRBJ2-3,CASSQLTGTDTQYF,TGTGCCAGCAGCCAACTGACAGGCACAGATACGCAGTATTTT
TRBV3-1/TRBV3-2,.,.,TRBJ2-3,CASSLLGRVDTQYF,TGTGCCAGCAGCCTGCTGGGGCGGGTGGATACGCAGTATTTT
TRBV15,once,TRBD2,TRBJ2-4,CATSRQSGGAAKNIQYF,TGTGCCACCAGCAGACAAAGCGGGGGGGCCGCCAAAAACATTCAGTACTTC
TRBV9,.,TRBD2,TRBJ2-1,CASSSPTSGGINVLNEQFF,TGTGCCAGCAGCTCACCGACTAGCGGGGGGATAAACGTCCTCAATGAGCAGTTCTTC
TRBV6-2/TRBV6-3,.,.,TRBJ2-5,CASSSIADEETQYF,TGTGCCAGCAGTTCCATCGCGGACGAAGAGACCCAGTACTTC
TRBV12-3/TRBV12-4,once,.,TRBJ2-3,CASSLARTDTQYF,TGTGCCAGCAGTTTGGCTAGAACAGATACGCAGTATTTT
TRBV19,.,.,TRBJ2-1,CASSWNSISNEQFF,TGTGCCAGTAGTTGGAACTCCATCAGCAATGAGCAGTTCTTC
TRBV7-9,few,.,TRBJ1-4,CASSDAGAGKLFF,TGTGCCAGCAGCGACGCCGGGGCCGGAAAACTGTTTTTT
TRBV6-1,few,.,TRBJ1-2,CASSDRVDYGYTF,TGTGCCAGCAGTGATAGGGTTGACTATGGCTACACCTTC
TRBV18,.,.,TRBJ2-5,CASSRQTRETQYF,TGTGCCAGCTCACGTCAGACCAGAGAGACCCAGTACTTC
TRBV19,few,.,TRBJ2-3,CASSIATPPDTQYF,TGTGCCAGTAGTATAGCTACCCCCCCAGATACGCAGTATTTT
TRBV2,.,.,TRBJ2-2,CASTRGNTGELFF,TGTGCCAGCACGCGTGGGAACACCGGGGAGCTGTTTTTT